The 14 T cell receptor beta chains given below trace back to one sample, sequenced in a study of blood T cells in healthy people across ages. A second PCR of about 7 to 11 cycles used a sample-barcoded 5' primer and a J-beta primer mix. TCRdb itself ran the 5' RACE reads through MiXCR, one entry per CDR3 protein. Found here are roughly 1.7 million distinct CDR3 sequences, approximately 32% of them singletons; the top ten hold roughly 12%. Sequenced sample: blood. The receptor source for this set is a woman aged 25-40 years in good health.

This clonotype was detected only a few times. The CDR3 sequence: CASSRPSLADTQYF. The CDR3, as DNA: TGTGCCAGCAGCAGACCGTCGCTCGCAGATACGCAGTATTTT. J is TRBJ2-3 and V is TRBV11-1; D call uncertain. The CDR3 is made up of 14 amino acids. CDR1 and CDR2 from the germline V gene are SGHAT and FQDESV (reference sequence). The germline V and J ends were trimmed by 5 bases and 4 bases, with 13 bases remaining between them.

The chain employs TRBV3-1 and TRBJ2-1; possible D gene TRBD2, 6 bases. The germline V gene has CDR1 LGHDT and CDR2 YNNKEL (reference sequence). With 4 bases removed from V and 9 bases from J, the gap between germline ends came to 19 bases. The CDR3 has 15 amino acids. This CDR3 reads CASSLGLARRSEQFF. DNA for the CDR3: TGTGCCAGCAGCCTGGGACTGGCGCGGCGTAGTGAGCAGTTCTTC.

This clonotype was seen more than once but under ten times. The V and J genes are TRBV12-3 or TRBV12-4 and TRBJ2-1; a weak D match, TRBD1 (7 bases). This CDR3 has 16 amino acids. Trimming removed 4 bases at V and 0 bases at J, with 13 bases between. The CDR3: CASSSGRGDSYNEQFF. Here the CDR3 DNA reads TGTGCCAGCAGTTCAGGCAGGGGGGACTCCTACAATGAGCAGTTCTTC.

The rearrangement joins TRBV7-9 to TRBJ2-7; 10 bases align to TRBD2. The J call may not be correct, given that the DNA end is closer to TRBJ2-5. The CDR3 is 16 amino acids. In germline, CDR1 is SEHNR, CDR2 FQNEAQ (reference sequence). The CDR3 reads CASSRFPGLAKETQYF. The CDR3 DNA is TGTGCCAGCAGCCGCTTCCCGGGACTAGCGAAAGAGACCCAGTACTTC.

This clonotype has a handful of counts. The chain links TRBV6-1 to TRBJ1-2; 11 bases agree with TRBD1. Germline-derived CDR1 and CDR2 are MNHNS and SASEGT. Trimming at V came to 11 bases and at J to 4 bases, leaving 3 bases not matched to a gene. The CDR3 has 12 amino acids. CDR3 residues: CACGQGAYGYTF. The CDR3 DNA follows: TGTGCCTGCGGACAGGGGGCCTATGGCTACACCTTC.

The chain employs TRBV2 and TRBJ2-7; possibly TRBD1 or TRBD2 for D (5 bases each). The CDR3 consists of 15 residues. Germline CDR1 is SNHLY and CDR2 is FYNNEI. V was cut by 7 bases and J by 4 bases, with 20 bases left in between. The DNA for the CDR3 is TGTGCCAGCATTAATCCCCGGGACCAAACTTACGAGCAGTACTTC. This encodes CASINPRDQTYEQYF.

The chain links TRBV5-5 to TRBJ2-2; TRBD1 might be the D (6 bases). Trimming removed 4 bases from V and 4 bases from J, with 14 bases in between. CDR1 and CDR2 from the germline V gene are SGHKS and YYEKEE (reference sequence). This CDR3 is 15 amino acids long. As DNA, the CDR3 is TGTGCCAGCAGCGCCGACAGGTCGAGCACCGGGGAGCTGTTTTTT. It codes for CASSADRSSTGELFF.

The chain employs TRBV11-2 and TRBJ1-2; 10 bases match TRBD1. This CDR3 is built from 16 residues. V gave up 0 bases and J gave up 4 bases; unmatched junction bases: 5. Germline-derived CDR1 and CDR2 are SGHAT and FQNNGV. CDR3 in DNA: TGTGCCAGCAGCTTAGATGAAGGACAGGGGGTCTATGGCTACACCTTC. Translation: CASSLDEGQGVYGYTF.

The chain carries TRBV7-2 and TRBJ2-7, with a weak D call TRBD1 (6 bases). The germline V gene encodes CDR1 SGHTA and CDR2 FQGNSA. There are 14 residues in the CDR3. Trimming pared 5 bases from V and 1 base from J, leaving 12 bases between. The CDR3 DNA sequence: TGTGCCAGCAGCCATCGGACAGTATCCTACGAGCAGTACTTC. This translates into CASSHRTVSYEQYF.

This clonotype was counted at least ten times. This chain uses TRBV20-1 with TRBJ2-5; D ambiguous. Germline V gene data show CDR1 as DFQATT and CDR2 as SNEGSKA (reference sequence). This CDR3 region has 13 residues. V was trimmed by 3 bases and J by 1 base, leaving 9 bases between them. CDR3 in DNA: TGCAGTGCTAGTGAACAGTTCCAAGAGACCCAGTACTTC. Protein: CSASEQFQETQYF.

This clonotype has a handful of counts. This chain connects TRBV2 to TRBJ2-3; D possibly matches TRBD1 or TRBD2 (5 bases each). V was cut by 6 bases and J by 3 bases, with 10 bases left in between. The CDR3 sequence is 13 residues long. Looked up from germline, CDR1 is SNHLY and CDR2 is FYNNEI. CDR3 in DNA: TGTGCCAGCAGGGGGGATGAGACAGATACGCAGTATTTT. It specifies CASRGDETDTQYF.

This clonotype was recorded a few times. The V gene is TRBV9, the J gene TRBJ1-4; perhaps TRBD1 as D (5 bases). The CDR3 consists of 15 residues. V lost 4 bases and J 2 bases, leaving 12 bases between the germline ends. Germline loops: CDR1 SGDLS, CDR2 YYNGEE. The DNA for the CDR3 is TGTGCCAGCAGCACTTCAGGGATGACTAATGAAAAACTGTTTTTT. Protein product: CASSTSGMTNEKLFF.

The V and J genes are TRBV27 and TRBJ1-2; D is uncertain. The CDR3 spans 13 residues. Germline CDR1 is MNHEY and CDR2 is SMNVEV (reference sequence). V was pared by 6 bases and J by 8 bases, with 16 bases between. This chain's CDR3 is CASSVYIGEGYTF. CDR3 nucleotide sequence: TGTGCCAGCAGCGTGTATATAGGAGAAGGCTACACCTTC.

V gene TRBV11-1 combines with J gene TRBJ2-7; TRBD1 matches at 8 bases. Germline V gene lookup returns CDR1 SGHAT and CDR2 FQDESV (reference sequence). Trimming took 5 bases from V and 4 from J; bases not matched to a gene: 10. CDR3 length: 15 amino acids. CDR3 in DNA: TGTGCCAGCAGCCCCCGACAGGGGAGAGCTTACGAGCAGTACTTC. Protein product: CASSPRQGRAYEQYF.